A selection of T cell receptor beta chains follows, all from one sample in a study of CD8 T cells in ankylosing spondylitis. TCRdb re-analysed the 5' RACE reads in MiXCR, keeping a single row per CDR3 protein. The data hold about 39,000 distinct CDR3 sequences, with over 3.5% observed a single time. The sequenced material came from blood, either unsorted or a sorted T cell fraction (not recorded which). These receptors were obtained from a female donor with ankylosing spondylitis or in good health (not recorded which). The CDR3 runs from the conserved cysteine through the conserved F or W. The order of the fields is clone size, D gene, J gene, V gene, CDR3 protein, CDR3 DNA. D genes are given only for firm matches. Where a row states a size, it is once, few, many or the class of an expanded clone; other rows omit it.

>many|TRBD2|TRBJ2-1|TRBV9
CASSASLLPGLAGSLHHNEQFF
TGTGCCAGCAGCGCGTCCCTACTCCCGGGACTAGCGGGTTCACTCCATCACAATGAGCAGTTCTTC
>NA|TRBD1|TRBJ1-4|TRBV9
CASSTGATNEKLFF
TGTGCCAGCAGCACAGGGGCAACTAATGAAAAACTGTTTTTT
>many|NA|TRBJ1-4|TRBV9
CASSVAGSATNEKLFF
TGTGCCAGCAGCGTAGCAGGCAGTGCAACTAATGAAAAACTGTTTTTT
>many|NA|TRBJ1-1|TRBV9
CASSVEDSLNTEAFF
TGTGCCAGCAGCGTAGAGGACAGTTTGAACACTGAAGCTTTCTTT
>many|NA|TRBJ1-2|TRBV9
CASSTGEGQVYGYTF
TGTGCCAGCAGCACCGGGGAGGGGCAGGTATATGGCTACACCTTC
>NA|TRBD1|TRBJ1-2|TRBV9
CASSAGGDRNYGYTF
TGTGCCAGCAGCGCAGGGGGGGACAGAAACTATGGCTACACCTTC
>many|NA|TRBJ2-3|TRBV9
CASSARQTTDTQYF
TGTGCCAGCAGCGCTAGACAGACCACAGATACGCAGTATTTT
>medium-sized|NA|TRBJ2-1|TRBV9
CASSDDRNFYNEQFF
TGTGCCAGCAGCGACGACAGAAACTTCTACAATGAGCAGTTCTTC
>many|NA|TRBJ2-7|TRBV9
CASSVGTGTFSYEQYF
TGTGCCAGCAGCGTTGGAACCGGGACCTTCAGCTACGAGCAGTACTTC
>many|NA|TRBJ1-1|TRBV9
CASSPRGIGNTEAFF
TGTGCCAGCAGCCCGCGGGGCATCGGGAACACTGAAGCTTTCTTT
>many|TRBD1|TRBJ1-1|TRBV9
CASSVSPGGTEAFF
TGTGCCAGCAGCGTAAGTCCAGGGGGCACTGAAGCTTTCTTT
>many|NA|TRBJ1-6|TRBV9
CASSVAGNSPLHF
TGTGCCAGCAGCGTAGCGGGTAATTCACCCCTCCACTTT
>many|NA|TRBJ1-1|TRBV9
CASSVASGRAEAFF
TGTGCCAGCAGCGTAGCCTCCGGGAGGGCTGAAGCTTTCTTT
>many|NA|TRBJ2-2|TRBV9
CASSVQHTGELFF
TGTGCCAGCAGCGTTCAGCACACCGGGGAGCTGTTTTTT
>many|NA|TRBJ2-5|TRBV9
CASSVGGVDAETQYF
TGTGCCAGCAGCGTAGGAGGGGTGGACGCTGAGACCCAGTACTTC
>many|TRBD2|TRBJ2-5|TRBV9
CASSETSGGGQETQYF
TGTGCCAGCAGCGAGACTAGCGGGGGGGGTCAAGAGACCCAGTACTTC
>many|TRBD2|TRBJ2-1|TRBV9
CASSVVPSGGMNEQFF
TGTGCCAGCAGCGTAGTTCCTAGCGGGGGGATGAATGAGCAGTTCTTC
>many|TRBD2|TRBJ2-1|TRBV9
CASSATSGAYNEQFF
TGTGCCAGCAGCGCGACTAGCGGGGCATACAATGAGCAGTTCTTC
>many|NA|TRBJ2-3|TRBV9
CASSTGLGSTDTQYF
TGTGCCAGCAGCACCGGACTTGGTAGCACAGATACGCAGTATTTT
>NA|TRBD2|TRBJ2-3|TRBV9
CASSVGGLAGSSSTDTQYF
TGTGCCAGCAGCGTAGGGGGACTAGCGGGGAGTTCTAGCACAGATACGCAGTATTTT
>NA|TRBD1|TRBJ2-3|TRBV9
CASSVGPGTGIPDTQYF
TGTGCCAGCAGCGTAGGCCCCGGGACAGGGATCCCAGATACGCAGTATTTT
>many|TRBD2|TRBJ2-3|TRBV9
CASSPGTSGEADTQYF
TGTGCCAGCAGTCCCGGGACTAGCGGGGAGGCAGATACGCAGTATTTT
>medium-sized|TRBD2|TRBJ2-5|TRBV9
CASSVQAGGNQETQYF
TGTGCCAGCAGCGTACAAGCGGGGGGGAACCAAGAGACCCAGTACTTC
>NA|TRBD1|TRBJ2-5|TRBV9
CASSIQGASGETQYF
TGTGCCAGCAGCATACAGGGGGCATCTGGGGAGACCCAGTACTTC
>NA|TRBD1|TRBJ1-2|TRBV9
CASSPGITGDGYGYTF
TGTGCCAGCAGCCCTGGCATTACAGGGGATGGCTATGGCTACACCTTC
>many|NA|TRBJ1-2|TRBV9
CASSPLNYGYTF
TGTGCCAGCAGCCCTCTCAACTATGGCTACACCTTC
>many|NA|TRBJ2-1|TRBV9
CASSVGIQAMGDNEQFF
TGTGCCAGCAGCGTAGGTATTCAAGCCATGGGGGACAATGAGCAGTTCTTC
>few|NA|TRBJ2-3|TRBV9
CASSVLGGGTTDTQYF
TGTGCCAGCAGCGTTTTAGGTGGGGGAACCACAGATACGCAGTATTTT
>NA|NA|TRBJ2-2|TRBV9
CASSLNTGELFF
TGTGCCAGCAGCTTAAACACCGGGGAGCTGTTTTTT
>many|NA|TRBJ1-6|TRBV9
CASSEDSRSPLHF
TGTGCCAGCAGCGAGGACAGTCGGTCACCCCTCCACTTT
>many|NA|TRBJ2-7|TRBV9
CASSSRPSPYEQYF
TGTGCCAGCAGCTCCAGGCCCAGCCCCTACGAGCAGTACTTC
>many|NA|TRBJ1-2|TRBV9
CASSRQDNDYGYTF
TGTGCCAGCAGCCGTCAGGACAACGACTATGGCTACACCTTC
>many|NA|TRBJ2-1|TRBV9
CASSASSGYNEQFF
TGTGCCAGCAGCGCCAGCAGCGGGTACAATGAGCAGTTCTTC
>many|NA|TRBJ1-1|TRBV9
CASSVAFQGLNTEAFF
TGTGCCAGCAGCGTAGCGTTTCAGGGGTTGAACACTGAAGCTTTCTTT
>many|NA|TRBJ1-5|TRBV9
CASSPTGESNQPQHF
TGTGCCAGCAGCCCTACCGGGGAGAGCAATCAGCCCCAGCATTTT
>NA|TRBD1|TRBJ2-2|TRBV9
CASHLGTGSTGELFF
TGTGCCAGTCACTTGGGGACAGGGAGCACCGGGGAGCTGTTTTTT
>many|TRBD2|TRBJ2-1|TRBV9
CASSGPSGGYNEQFF
TGTGCCAGCAGCGGACCTAGCGGGGGTTACAATGAGCAGTTCTTC
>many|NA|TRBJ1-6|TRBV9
CASSSGPLGSPLHF
TGTGCCAGCAGCTCGGGACCGCTCGGTTCACCCCTCCACTTT
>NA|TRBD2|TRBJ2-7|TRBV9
CASSVGLAGGPREQYF
TGTGCCAGCAGCGTAGGCCTAGCGGGGGGGCCCCGCGAGCAGTACTTC
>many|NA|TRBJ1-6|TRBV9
CASSDPAWDTNNSPLHF
TGTGCCAGCAGTGACCCAGCGTGGGACACTAATAATTCACCCCTCCACTTT
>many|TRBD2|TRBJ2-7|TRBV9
CASSVASGAWEQYF
TGTGCCAGCAGCGTAGCTAGCGGGGCCTGGGAGCAGTACTTC
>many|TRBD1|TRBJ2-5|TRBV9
CASGARDREETQYF
TGTGCCAGCGGGGCCCGGGACAGGGAGGAGACCCAGTACTTC